The rows below give T cell receptor beta chains drawn from one sample of a study of beta chain features in type 1 diabetes. Sequencing was performed with immunoSEQ multiplex PCR; in TCRdb, only in-frame clones are kept and a portion is missing. The profile shows hundreds of thousands of clones, 68% of them singletons. The sequenced sample consisted of naive CD4+ T cells from blood. Source of these receptors: a young man in good health. Both conserved end residues are part of each CDR3. A D gene is named only where the DNA matches it firmly. Size values are once, few and many counts, or a class for expanded clones, and some rows have none.

v_gene	abundance	j_gene	d_gene	CDR3aa	CDR3nt
TRBV5-4	.	TRBJ2-1	.	CASSLGAGYNEQFF	TGTGCCAGCAGCTTGGGGGCAGGCTACAATGAGCAGTTCTTC
TRBV5-4	.	TRBJ2-2	.	CASSLDGCPRELFF	TGTGCCAGCAGCTTGGATGGGTGCCCCCGGGAGCTGTTTTTT
TRBV15	.	TRBJ2-7	.	CATSRAWGEQYF	TGTGCCACCAGCAGAGCGTGGGGCGAGCAGTACTTC
TRBV13	.	TRBJ2-2	.	CASSLAPGQGNTGELFF	TGTGCCAGCAGCTTAGCCCCGGGGCAGGGAAACACCGGGGAGCTGTTTTTT
TRBV9	.	TRBJ2-1	.	CASSVATRGAPNEQFF	TGTGCCAGCAGCGTAGCTACAAGGGGCGCACCCAATGAGCAGTTCTTC
TRBV28	few	TRBJ2-5	TRBD1	CASSRGQAYEETQYF	TGTGCCAGCAGTCGCGGACAGGCCTATGAAGAGACCCAGTACTTC
TRBV15	.	TRBJ1-1	.	CATSRVGAEAFF	TGTGCCACCAGCAGAGTCGGCGCTGAAGCTTTCTTT
TRBV7-2	.	TRBJ2-7	TRBD1	CASSLTGFIYEQYF	TGTGCCAGCAGCTTGACAGGGTTTATCTACGAGCAGTACTTC
TRBV30	.	TRBJ2-5	TRBD2	CAWSKRLARTQYF	TGTGCCTGGAGTAAACGACTAGCCAGGACCCAGTACTTC
TRBV11-2	.	TRBJ2-1	TRBD2	CASSYQRGAIYNEQFF	TGTGCCAGCAGCTATCAGCGGGGGGCAATATACAATGAGCAGTTCTTC
TRBV9	.	TRBJ2-1	.	CASEVGDNFHNEQFF	TGTGCCAGCGAAGTAGGAGATAATTTCCACAATGAGCAGTTCTTC
TRBV16	.	TRBJ1-1	TRBD1	CASSQGQGDRVAFF	TGTGCCAGCAGCCAGGGACAGGGCGACCGGGTAGCTTTCTTT
TRBV30	.	TRBJ1-1	.	CAWSVPGSNTEAFF	TGTGCCTGGAGTGTACCTGGGTCGAACACTGAAGCTTTCTTT
TRBV25-1	few	TRBJ2-3	.	CASSLRASGTQYF	TGTGCCAGCAGTCTGAGGGCCAGCGGTACGCAGTATTTT
TRBV11-2	once	TRBJ1-1	TRBD1	CASSPDRGRETEAFF	TGTGCCAGCAGCCCGGACAGGGGGCGGGAGACTGAAGCTTTCTTT
TRBV2	.	TRBJ2-1	TRBD2	CASSLAGGRYNEQFF	TGTGCCAGCAGTCTGGCGGGGGGCCGTTACAATGAGCAGTTCTTC
TRBV30	.	TRBJ2-2	TRBD2	CAWRGTSYTGELFF	TGTGCCTGGAGGGGGACTAGCTATACCGGGGAGCTGTTTTTT
TRBV5-1	few	TRBJ2-1	TRBD2	CASSHKVIGGRLNEQFF	TGCGCCAGCAGTCATAAGGTCATCGGCGGGAGGTTAAATGAGCAGTTCTTC
TRBV30	once	TRBJ2-1	TRBD2	CAWSVRAGVGNEQFF	TGTGCCTGGAGTGTTCGAGCGGGAGTTGGGAATGAGCAGTTCTTC
TRBV30	.	TRBJ1-2	.	CAWNEVDYGYTF	TGTGCCTGGAATGAGGTGGACTATGGCTACACCTTC
TRBV30	.	TRBJ2-7	.	CAWNETPYEQYF	TGTGCCTGGAACGAGACTCCCTACGAGCAGTACTTC
TRBV5-1	.	TRBJ2-7	.	CASSLASDYLSYEQYF	TGCGCCAGCAGCTTGGCGTCCGACTACCTATCCTACGAGCAGTACTTC
TRBV7-9	.	TRBJ2-7	TRBD2	CASSLGTSPSRQYF	TGTGCCAGCAGCTTAGGGACTAGTCCTTCGAGGCAGTACTTC
TRBV9	few	TRBJ2-5	.	CASSRGLETQYF	TGTGCCAGCAGCAGAGGGTTGGAGACCCAGTACTTC
TRBV14	.	TRBJ1-2	.	CASSQGGIYGYTF	TGTGCCAGCAGCCAAGGGGGGATCTATGGCTACACCTTC
TRBV7-2	.	TRBJ1-1	TRBD1	CASSLGGGASEAFF	TGTGCCAGCAGCTTAGGAGGGGGCGCGAGTGAAGCTTTCTTT
TRBV27	.	TRBJ2-3	TRBD2	CAVRTSGRADTQYF	TGTGCCGTAAGGACTAGCGGGAGAGCAGATACGCAGTATTTT
TRBV7-2	.	TRBJ2-5	.	CASRGLRETQYF	TGTGCCAGCAGGGGGCTCAGGGAGACCCAGTACTTC
TRBV5-1	.	TRBJ2-2	.	CASSLAGGGELFF	TGCGCCAGCAGCTTGGCTGGAGGCGGGGAGCTGTTTTTT
TRBV10-3	.	TRBJ1-1	.	CAIKSTVRDTEAFF	TGTGCCATCAAATCGACCGTCAGGGACACTGAAGCTTTCTTT
TRBV6-6	.	TRBJ2-7	.	CASSLAEEQYF	TGTGCCAGCAGTCTTGCCGAGGAGCAGTACTTC
TRBV10-3	.	TRBJ2-3	TRBD1	CAISPGQGADTQYF	TGTGCCATCAGTCCCGGGCAGGGGGCAGATACGCAGTATTTT
TRBV29-1	.	TRBJ2-7	.	CSAGRHPYEQYF	TGCAGCGCTGGAAGACATCCTTACGAGCAGTACTTC
TRBV7-9	.	TRBJ2-5	.	CASSLAEMQETQYF	TGTGCCAGCAGCTTAGCGGAGATGCAAGAGACCCAGTACTTC
TRBV15	.	TRBJ1-3	.	CATSRDGLRDTIYF	TGTGCCACCAGCAGAGATGGCCTGAGGGACACCATATATTTT
TRBV6-5	.	TRBJ2-5	.	CASRRWIVQETQYF	TGTGCCAGCCGTCGTTGGATAGTTCAAGAGACCCAGTACTTC
TRBV30	.	TRBJ2-1	.	CAWMVGGSVSNEQFF	TGTGCCTGGATGGTCGGGGGATCCGTCTCTAATGAGCAGTTCTTC
TRBV2	.	TRBJ2-1	.	CASSRGDNEQFF	TGTGCCAGCAGCCGGGGAGACAATGAGCAGTTCTTC
TRBV14	few	TRBJ2-2	.	CASSQELSAGELFF	TGTGCCAGCAGCCAAGAGCTGAGTGCCGGGGAGCTGTTTTTT
TRBV7-2	.	TRBJ2-7	.	CASSPDSTNSYEQYF	TGTGCCAGCAGCCCCGACTCGACAAACTCCTACGAGCAGTACTTC
TRBV15	.	TRBJ2-1	.	CATSRAPGTAGEQFF	TGTGCCACCAGCAGGGCCCCCGGGACCGCGGGTGAGCAGTTCTTC
TRBV29-1	.	TRBJ1-4	TRBD1	CSARQGAIGEKLFF	TGCAGCGCCAGACAGGGCGCGATTGGCGAAAAACTGTTTTTT
TRBV29-1	.	TRBJ2-3	.	CSVKITDTQYF	TGCAGCGTGAAAATCACAGATACGCAGTATTTT
TRBV5-1	.	TRBJ2-1	TRBD2	CASSLAWEGDEQFF	TGCGCCAGCAGCTTGGCCTGGGAGGGAGATGAGCAGTTCTTC
TRBV30	.	TRBJ2-5	TRBD1	CAWRTGSETQYF	TGTGCCTGGCGGACAGGGTCTGAGACCCAGTACTTC
TRBV2	.	TRBJ2-1	.	CASSDKNPSNEQFF	TGTGCCAGCAGTGATAAGAACCCGTCCAATGAGCAGTTCTTC
TRBV30	.	TRBJ1-4	.	CAILNEKLFF	TGTGCCATCCTTAATGAAAAACTGTTTTTT
TRBV7-2	.	TRBJ2-1	TRBD2	CASSSSGVTHNEQFF	TGTGCCAGCAGCTCCAGCGGGGTAACGCACAATGAGCAGTTCTTC
TRBV6-5	.	TRBJ2-1	.	CASSRLGPYNEQFF	TGTGCCAGCAGCCGACTAGGGCCCTACAATGAGCAGTTCTTC
TRBV29-1	.	TRBJ2-1	TRBD2	CSVENPLSGRGPFF	TGCAGCGTTGAAAACCCCCTTAGCGGGAGGGGGCCATTCTTC
TRBV28	.	TRBJ2-5	TRBD2	CASSLSLAVPTETQYF	TGTGCCAGCAGTTTATCACTAGCGGTACCGACGGAGACCCAGTACTTC
TRBV13	.	TRBJ2-7	TRBD1	CASSRDRGYEQYF	TGTGCCAGCAGCCGGGACAGGGGCTACGAGCAGTACTTC
TRBV30	.	TRBJ2-7	TRBD2	CAWSASGRTDEQYF	TGTGCCTGGAGTGCTAGCGGGAGAACCGACGAGCAGTACTTC
TRBV29-1	few	TRBJ1-1	.	CSVKESNMNTEAFF	TGCAGCGTTAAGGAAAGTAATATGAACACTGAAGCTTTCTTT
TRBV29-1	.	TRBJ2-7	.	CSVEGSTYEQYF	TGCAGCGTCGAAGGGTCCACCTACGAGCAGTACTTC
TRBV14	.	TRBJ1-6	.	CASSHQGAVWSPLHF	TGTGCCAGCAGCCACCAGGGTGCCGTTTGGTCACCCCTCCACTTT